What follows are 18 T cell receptor beta chains derived from one specimen sequenced in a study of CD8 T cells in ankylosing spondylitis. TCRdb passed the 5' RACE reads through MiXCR, listing each CDR3 protein once. The sample includes 200,000 to 300,000 distinct CDR3 sequences, 8% to 9% of them seen just once. Sequenced input: blood, either unsorted or a sorted T cell fraction (not recorded which). The receptors stem from a female donor with ankylosing spondylitis or in good health (not recorded which).

About this clonotype itself: At one end the junction does not follow the germline gene, possibly because of a read error. The chain recombines TRBV6-2 or TRBV6-3 with TRBJ1-5; D ambiguous. This CDR3 has 14 amino acids. CDR1 is MNHEY and CDR2 is SVGEGT in the germline V gene. This CDR3 reads CTSSYLDSNQPQHF. DNA of the CDR3: TGTACCAGCAGTTATCTGGATAGCAATCAGCCCCAGCATTTT.

This clonotype has at least ten counts. The CDR3 sequence: CATSDYPSSPGVDEQFF. The CDR3 nucleotides are TGTGCCACCAGTGATTACCCCTCTAGTCCCGGCGTCGATGAGCAGTTCTTC. The chain joins TRBV24-1 to TRBJ2-1; the D is unclear. CDR1 and CDR2 (germline): KGHDR, SFDVKD. Trimming cost V 2 bases and J 8 bases, with 21 bases left between them. The CDR3 runs to 17 residues.

This clonotype occurred many times. In DNA form, the CDR3 reads TGTGCCAGCAGCTTAAACTGGGACAGCTCTGGAAACACCATATATTTT. This gives the protein CASSLNWDSSGNTIYF. This chain connects TRBV11-2 to TRBJ1-3, with TRBD1 identical over 7 bases. V trimming: 2 bases; J trimming: 0 bases; junction bases outside the gene matches: 4. From germline, CDR1 is SGHAT and CDR2 FQNNGV. The CDR3 extends over 16 amino acids.

The table lists this clonotype with many counts. The CDR3 DNA sequence: TGTGCCAGCAGCGCTTCAAGGGTAGCAGATACGCAGTATTTT. It is translated as CASSASRVADTQYF. This chain uses TRBV28 with TRBJ2-3, with D uncertain. The CDR3 consists of 14 residues. Looked up from germline, CDR1 is MDHEN and CDR2 is SYDVKM. Trimming pared 6 bases from V and 4 bases from J, leaving 14 bases between. The whole variable domain, filled in from reference TRBV28 and TRBJ2-3, reads DVKVTQSSRYLVKRTGEKVFLECVQDMDHENMFWYRQDPGLGLRLIYFSYDVKMKEKGDIPEGYSVSREKKERFSLILESASTNQTSMYLCASSASRVADTQYFGPGTRLTVL.

This clonotype was found once. Just one base apart from a much larger clone, this may be a read error. CDR3 sequence: CSARRIARGEQYF. The CDR3 nucleotides read TGCAGTGCTAGGAGGATAGCCCGGGGCGAGCAGTACTTC. The chain combines TRBV20-1 with TRBJ2-7; D perhaps matches TRBD2 (5 bases). The CDR3 length is 13 residues. Germline CDR1 DFQATT, CDR2 SNEGSKA (reference sequence). With 3 bases removed from V and 6 bases from J, the gap between germline ends came to 15 bases.

The chain recombines TRBV7-8 with TRBJ1-6, with D tentatively TRBD1 (6 bases). V was shortened by 6 bases and J by 0 bases, with 15 bases between the two germline ends. CDR1 and CDR2 from the germline V gene are SGHVS and FQNEAQ. The length of the CDR3 is 17 residues. CDR3 sequence (DNA): TGTGCCAGCAGTTCGCGACAGGAAAGCTCCTATAATTCACCCCTCCACTTT. This translates into CASSSRQESSYNSPLHF.

This clonotype was observed a few times. This chain joins TRBV10-3 and TRBJ2-1; the D gene is possibly TRBD2 (5 bases). The V end lost 6 bases, the J end lost 4 bases, and 16 bases lay between the germline ends. The germline CDR1 and CDR2 sequences are ENHRY and SYGVKD. The CDR3 runs to 15 residues. CDR3 region: CAIRADSPGYNEQFF. DNA of the CDR3: TGTGCCATCAGGGCGGACTCCCCGGGGTACAATGAGCAGTTCTTC.

Concerning this clonotype: This clone may be a read error of a much larger clone one base away. The DNA for the CDR3 is TGTGCCACCAGTGATTTTTTTCAGACGAACACTAAAGCTTTCTTT. Translation gives CATSDFFQTNTKAFF. V and J are TRBV24-1 and TRBJ1-1; D is unresolved. The CDR3 spans 15 residues. The germline gives CDR1 KGHDR, CDR2 SFDVKD.

In this sample, this clonotype turned up many times. This sequence joins TRBV20-1 and TRBJ2-1; 13 bases fit TRBD2. Germline V gene data show CDR1 as DFQATT and CDR2 as SNEGSKA (reference sequence). V lost 4 bases, J lost 8 bases, and 5 bases stayed unmatched. The CDR3 spans 14 residues. CDR3 nucleotides: TGCAGTGCTAAAGGGACTAGCGGGAACCATGAGCAGTTCTTC. Its protein product is CSAKGTSGNHEQFF.

This clonotype occurred many times. CDR3 bases: TGTGCCAGCAGACCCGGGACCCAGGACCATGGAATATTTAGCAATCAGCCCCAGCATTTT. This gives the protein CASRPGTQDHGIFSNQPQHF. V is TRBV6-2 or TRBV6-3 and J is TRBJ1-5; a weak D match, TRBD1 (5 bases). The CDR3 runs 20 residues. V gave up 6 bases and J gave up 0 bases, with 27 bases separating them. Germline values: CDR1 MNHEY, CDR2 SVGEGT.

This clonotype was recorded at least ten times. V is TRBV5-1 and J is TRBJ1-6; tentatively, D is TRBD1 (5 bases). Germline lookup yields CDR1 SGHRS and CDR2 YFSETQ. Trimming left V 7 bases short and J 8 bases short, with 13 bases between. This CDR3 region has 13 residues. The CDR3 DNA follows: TGCGCCAGCGGATTCCCGGGGGATTCACCCCTCCACTTT. This gives the protein CASGFPGDSPLHF.

This clonotype occurred many times. V usage is TRBV29-1 and J usage is TRBJ2-3; D is possibly TRBD2 (6 bases). This CDR3 is built from 13 residues. Germline V gene sequence: CDR1 SQVTM, CDR2 ANQGSEA. CDR3 in DNA: TGCAGTGGCGGGGACCGGTTGACAGATACGCAGTATTTT. Protein: CSGGDRLTDTQYF.

This clonotype was detected many times. The chain joins TRBV4-3 to TRBJ2-1; maybe TRBD2 (7 bases). Germline loops: CDR1 LGHNA, CDR2 YSLEER. This CDR3 comprises 18 residues. V shed 0 bases and J shed 8 bases, with 23 bases lying between them. This CDR3 is CASSQDPSYGGPRDEQFF. The CDR3 DNA sequence: TGCGCCAGCAGCCAAGACCCCTCGTACGGGGGGCCTAGGGATGAGCAGTTCTTC.

This clonotype was seen ten or more times. V usage is TRBV15 and J usage is TRBJ2-2; D is possibly TRBD1 or TRBD2 (5 bases each). Looked up from germline, CDR1 is LNHNV and CDR2 is YYDKDF (reference sequence). The CDR3 sequence is 15 residues long. Trimming took 0 bases from V and 4 from J, leaving 9 bases between them. CDR3 sequence: CATSREGVGTGELFF. Written as DNA, the CDR3 is TGTGCCACCAGCAGAGAGGGGGTGGGCACCGGGGAGCTGTTTTTT.

The rearrangement uses TRBV7-3 and TRBJ2-1; 9 positions match TRBD2. This CDR3 has 15 residues. Germline values: CDR1 SGHTA, CDR2 FQGTGA. V lost 3 bases to trimming and J lost 6 bases; unmatched junction nucleotides: 6. DNA for the CDR3: TGTGCCAGCAGCTTGGGTAGCGGGAGAGTCAATGAGCAGTTCTTC. Translation gives CASSLGSGRVNEQFF.

The sample holds many counts of this clonotype. V and J are TRBV7-2 and TRBJ1-5; tentatively, D is TRBD1 (5 bases). The CDR3 sequence is 12 residues long. V dropped 5 bases and J dropped 11 bases, with 13 bases sitting between them. Germline V gene data show CDR1 as SGHTA and CDR2 as FQGNSA. CDR3 nucleotide sequence: TGTGCCAGCAGCCACCGGGACCAGTCCCAGCATTTT. Its translation: CASSHRDQSQHF.

This clonotype was counted ten times or more. The V and J genes are TRBV6-2 or TRBV6-3 and TRBJ2-7; D uncertain. The CDR3 totals 12 residues. V lost 5 bases and J lost 9, with 14 bases in between. CDR1 MNHEY and CDR2 SVGEGT come from the germline V gene. In DNA form, the CDR3 reads TGTGCCAGCAGTAAGGACCATTCGGGGCAGTACTTC. The encoded protein is CASSKDHSGQYF.

The V gene is TRBV7-6, the J gene TRBJ2-3, with 9 bases lining up with TRBD2. The V gene's germline CDR1 is SGHVS and CDR2 FNYEAQ. The V segment lost 5 bases and the J segment 2 bases; nucleotides outside the gene matches: 2. CDR3 length: 14 residues. CDR3: CASSRTSVTDTQYF. The CDR3 DNA follows: TGTGCCAGCAGCCGGACTAGCGTCACAGATACGCAGTATTTT.